The source of this T cell receptor beta chain is a study of T-cell memory formation after mild COVID-19 (dated by TCRdb to the early 2020s). About the full investigation: TCR sequence clusters from the two donors were found to be largely donor specific. In two donors, T-cell clones that expanded and contracted after mild COVID-19 were tracked by sequencing TCRalpha and TCRbeta repertoires over time. Two young, previously healthy adult volunteers made up the cohort, one male and one female.

Points on this clonotype: Its antigen specificity is not known. Base qualities are not recorded, but no much larger clone differs from it by a single base.

Points the paper makes about the study in general: The study covered only a couple of mild cases, and larger cohorts including severe cases with pre-infection samples were considered necessary. The second-wave clones that peaked on day 37 were not confirmed to be SARS-CoV-2 specific. Contracting CD4+ clones appeared mostly in the CM and EM memory subsets, whereas CD8+ clones were enriched in EMRA. Some responding clones were detected in pre-infection memory, suggesting pre-existing cross-reactive memory T cells joined the SARS-CoV-2 response. From day 15 to 85, contracting clones showed balanced CD4/CD8 phenotypes, whereas a second wave of clones that expanded from day 15 to 37 leaned towards CD4+.

PBMCs were isolated by Ficoll-Paque density gradient centrifugation. The run used an Illumina NovaSeq 6000. cDNA libraries for TCRalpha and TCRbeta were prepared by 5'RACE using constant-segment primers, with sample barcodes and unique molecular identifiers added. Trizol reagent was used to extract RNA from every sample. The libraries were amplified in two PCR steps, and the second step added a second sample barcode and Illumina TruSeq adapters. Libraries were sequenced on an Illumina NovaSeq with 2 x 150 bp paired-end reads. The paper's processing steps were these. Demultiplexing of reads and collapsing into UMI-guided consensus sequences were performed with migec v1.2.7. Using mixcr v2.1.11, the UMI consensuses were aligned to TRA and TRB V and J templates and assembled into clonotypes. Expanded or contracted clonotypes were those called significant by both edgeR and NoisET, with noise models trained on biological replicates. For edgeR calls, the thresholds were a false discovery rate-adjusted p below 0.01 and a log2 fold-change of 1. As an exploratory analysis of dynamics, PCA with hierarchical clustering was applied to max-normalized trajectories of the 1000 most abundant clonotypes. Separately sequenced CD4+ and CD8+ repertoires were used to assign a CD4 or CD8 phenotype to each responding clone. Starting from the raw public reads, TCRdb applied fastp trimming at Q25, assembled clones with MiXCR and retained in-frame beta chains. Rows are combined by CDR3 protein, so each entry shows the most common genes and DNA. These V and J calls derive from TCRdb rather than the authors' analysis. This sample has about 500,000 distinct CDR3 sequences in its table, and roughly 22% of those were observed once. The ten most abundant clones make up around 13% of the sample.

Sequenced material: PBMCs or a T cell subset sorted from them (not recorded which). The clonotype comes from an adult woman who had mild COVID-19 (a few samples of this study predate the infection). The sample titles of this study are shuffled in the database, so cell type and time point are left out; the donor was told from shared clones.

Here is the DNA: TGTGCCAGCAGTGAGAGGGAGGGGTCCACAGATACGCAGTATTTT. Translated, it reads CASSEREGSTDTQYF. Recombination linked TRBV6-4 to TRBJ2-3; 7 bases in the junction line up with TRBD2. The germline V gene encodes CDR1 MRHNA and CDR2 SNTAGT. The CDR3 holds 15 amino acids from the cysteine to the phenylalanine. Only the CDR3 part of the read is kept: 45 bases, read in frame from the first base. Trimming removed 3 bases from V and 2 bases from J; the gene matches leave 5 bases unexplained.